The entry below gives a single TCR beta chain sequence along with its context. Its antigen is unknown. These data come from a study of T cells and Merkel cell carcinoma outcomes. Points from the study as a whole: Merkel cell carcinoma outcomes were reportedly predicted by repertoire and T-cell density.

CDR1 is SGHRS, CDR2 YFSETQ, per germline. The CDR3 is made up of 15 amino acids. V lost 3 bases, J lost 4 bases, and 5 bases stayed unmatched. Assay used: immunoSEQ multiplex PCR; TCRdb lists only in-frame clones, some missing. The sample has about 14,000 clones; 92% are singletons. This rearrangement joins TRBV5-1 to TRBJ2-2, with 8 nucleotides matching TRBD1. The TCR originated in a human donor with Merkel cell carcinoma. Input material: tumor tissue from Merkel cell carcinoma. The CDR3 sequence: CASSSTGAATGELFF. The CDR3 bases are TGCGCCAGCAGCTCGACAGGGGCGGCCACCGGGGAGCTGTTTTTT.